Listed here is a single T cell receptor (beta chain). Germline-derived CDR1 and CDR2 are SGHDN and FVKESK. This CDR3 has 16 residues. V lost 1 base, J lost 1 base, and 13 bases lay in between. Clones were sequenced by immunoSEQ multiplex PCR, and TCRdb holds only the in-frame ones, with some missing. Of 70,000 to 95,000 clones listed, over 75% are singletons. These data belong to a study of blood T cell repertoires in COVID-19. Sequencing was carried out using peripheral blood. The rearrangement uses TRBV14 and TRBJ1-1; no firm D call. This TCR derives from a man aged 65-85 years with acute or convalescent COVID-19. The CDR3 DNA reads as TGTGCCAGCAGCCAAGTCCGCCCGCGGTCGAACACTGAAGCTTTCTTT. Protein: CASSQVRPRSNTEAFF.